These 13 T cell receptor beta chains were sequenced from one sample in a study of blood T cell repertoires in COVID-19. Produced via immunoSEQ multiplex PCR; TCRdb's table is partial and in-frame only. The sample records approximately 72,000 clones, around nine tenths being singletons. The sample consisted of peripheral blood. Receptors originate from a woman in her sixties or seventies with acute or convalescent COVID-19.

This rearrangement joins TRBV27 to TRBJ2-1; 12 nucleotides match TRBD2. The J segment lost 7 bases and the V segment lost 5 bases, leaving 6 bases of the junction unmatched. Per the germline V gene, CDR1 is MNHEY and CDR2 is SMNVEV (reference sequence). This CDR3 has 15 residues. CDR3 sequence reads: CASSPGTSGWNEQFF. In DNA, the CDR3 is TGTGCCAGCAGTCCCGGGACTAGCGGGTGGAATGAGCAGTTCTTC.

The chain carries TRBV10-2 and TRBJ1-1; TRBD1 agrees at 7 bases. The CDR3 totals 14 residues. Germline V CDR1 and CDR2: WSHSY, SAAADI. V lost 8 bases, J lost 6 bases, and 12 bases stayed unmatched. The CDR3 sequence: CASGTTGRPSEAFF. The DNA of the CDR3 is TGCGCCAGCGGAACGACAGGGAGGCCCTCTGAAGCTTTCTTT.

V is TRBV5-1 and J is TRBJ2-2; 7 nucleotides agree with TRBD2. CDR1 and CDR2 (germline): SGHRS, YFSETQ. V lost 1 base and J lost 1; bases outside the gene matches: 4. The length of the CDR3 is 16 residues. The CDR3 sequence is CASSLRPSGNTGELFF. The DNA of the CDR3 is TGCGCCAGCAGCTTGAGGCCTAGCGGGAACACCGGGGAGCTGTTTTTT.

This rearrangement joins TRBV5-5 to TRBJ2-5, with D tentatively TRBD1 (7 bases). Germline loops: CDR1 SGHKS, CDR2 YYEKEE (reference sequence). The CDR3 spans 14 residues. Between the trimmed V and J ends, which lost 5 bases and 5 bases, there was a span of 16 bases. The CDR3 nucleotides are TGTGCCAGCAGTCCGGAGGGGGCGCGTGAGACCCAGTACTTC. Residues: CASSPEGARETQYF.

The chain carries TRBV7-9 and TRBJ2-6, with D maybe TRBD1 (7 bases). Germline V gene lookup returns CDR1 SEHNR and CDR2 FQNEAQ (reference sequence). The length of the CDR3 is 17 residues. Trimming took 1 base from V and 4 from J, leaving 14 bases between them. The CDR3 is CASSLVTGAGGANVLTF. CDR3 nucleotides: TGTGCCAGCAGCTTAGTCACAGGGGCGGGAGGGGCCAACGTCCTGACTTTC.

The chain uses TRBV5-1 and TRBJ1-1, with D maybe TRBD1 (5 bases). Germline V gives CDR1 SGHRS, CDR2 YFSETQ. The ends were cut back, 4 bases at V and 1 base at J, with 14 bases in the middle. The CDR3 sequence is 15 residues long. CDR3 residues: CASSPRGIQNTEAFF. The CDR3 DNA is TGCGCCAGCAGCCCTCGGGGGATACAGAACACTGAAGCTTTCTTT.

V and J are TRBV27 and TRBJ1-5, with D hard to call. The germline CDR1 and CDR2 sequences are MNHEY and SMNVEV (reference sequence). This CDR3 has 15 amino acids. Trimming cost V 4 bases and J 6 bases, with 16 bases left between them. The CDR3 nucleotides read TGTGCCAGCAGTTCCTTGGGGAGTGGGTCTCAGCCCCAGCATTTT. This translates into CASSSLGSGSQPQHF.

V usage is TRBV19 and J usage is TRBJ1-3; D uncertain. Germline CDR1 LNHDA, CDR2 SQIVND (reference sequence). The CDR3 spans 15 residues. V lost 5 bases and J lost 7, with 18 bases in between. The CDR3 DNA reads TGTGCCAGTAGTCTTCCCCCCGGCGGTGGGAACACCATATATTTT. This sequence encodes CASSLPPGGGNTIYF.

The CDR3 DNA sequence: TGTGCCAGCAGCGTATATGACAACGAGCAGTACTTC. Translated: CASSVYDNEQYF. The J gene is TRBJ2-7, the V gene TRBV9; no reliable D call. V lost 1 base and J lost 5, with 7 bases in between. This CDR3 comprises 12 residues. Per germline, CDR1 SGDLS and CDR2 YYNGEE.

The chain couples TRBV30 to TRBJ2-6; 8 bases line up with TRBD2. The CDR3 is 18 residues long. CDR1 and CDR2 (germline): GTSNPN, SVGIG (reference sequence). V gave up 3 bases and J gave up 2 bases; unmatched junction bases: 12. The CDR3 region has the DNA TGTGCCTGGAGCCGAGGCGGGGGGCCTCTAGCTGGGGCCAACGTCCTGACTTTC. Protein sequence: CAWSRGGGPLAGANVLTF.

The chain uses TRBV7-3 and TRBJ2-2, with 8 bases lining up with TRBD2. V shed 1 base, J shed 1 base, and the junction held 2 bases outside the gene matches. CDR3 length: 16 amino acids. Germline CDR1 reads SGHTA; CDR2 reads FQGTGA. The CDR3 sequence: CASSLKRGRNTGELFF. In DNA form, the CDR3 reads TGTGCCAGCAGCTTAAAGCGGGGGCGGAACACCGGGGAGCTGTTTTTT.

This CDR3 is CASSGYRGRRGYTF. The CDR3, as DNA: TGTGCCAGCAGTGGGTACAGGGGGCGCCGAGGCTACACCTTC. V and J are TRBV2 and TRBJ1-2; TRBD1 aligns across 9 bases. Germline V gives CDR1 SNHLY, CDR2 FYNNEI. V lost 4 bases to trimming and J lost 8 bases; unmatched junction nucleotides: 8. There are 14 residues in the CDR3. The full variable domain, in which reference TRBV2 and TRBJ1-2 provide the parts outside the CDR3, is EPEVTQTPSHQVTQMGQEVILRCVPISNHLYFYWYRQILGQKVEFLVSFYNNEISEKSEIFDDQFSVERPDGSNFTLKIRSTKLEDSAMYFCASSGYRGRRGYTFGSGTRLTVV.

The chain combines TRBV6-2 or TRBV6-3 with TRBJ1-1, with 9 bases lining up with TRBD1. The CDR3 contains 18 residues. V lost 2 bases, J lost 1 base, and 11 bases stayed unmatched. Germline assignment: CDR1 MNHEY and CDR2 SVGEGT. The CDR3 is CASSYGTGGRTRNTEAFF. CDR3 coding DNA: TGTGCCAGCAGTTACGGAACAGGGGGCAGAACTCGGAACACTGAAGCTTTCTTT.